A single sample gave rise to the 24 T cell receptor beta chains below, sequenced in a study of siplizumab effects on memory and regulatory T cells. The repertoire was sequenced with immunoSEQ multiplex PCR; TCRdb's copy has only in-frame clones and lacks some. The table has approximately 94,000 clones, over 85% seen once. The sequencing sample was made of CD8+ T cells sorted from blood. The receptor set was obtained from a human donor in good health.

The chain employs TRBV11-3 and TRBJ1-4; unclear D gene. V was cut by 1 base and J by 6 bases, with 15 bases left in between. This CDR3 region has 16 residues. Looked up from germline, CDR1 is SGHNT and CDR2 is YENEEA. In DNA form, the CDR3 reads TGTGCCAGCAGCTTAGCAAAGGATTACCGGGATGAAAAACTGTTTTTT. It translates to CASSLAKDYRDEKLFF. The full variable domain, completed using reference TRBV11-3 and TRBJ1-4, is EAGVVQSPRYKIIEKKQPVAFWCNPISGHNTLYWYLQNLGQGPELLIRYENEEAVDDSQLPKDRFSAERLKGVDSTLKIQPAELGDSAVYLCASSLAKDYRDEKLFFGSGTQLSVL.

V gene TRBV7-9 combines with J gene TRBJ1-2; D unresolved. From germline, CDR1 is SEHNR and CDR2 FQNEAQ (reference sequence). Trimming left V 1 base short and J 7 bases short, with 7 bases between. The CDR3 loop spans 12 amino acids. CDR3 residues: CASSLDSVGYTF. CDR3 DNA sequence: TGTGCCAGCAGCTTAGATTCGGTTGGCTACACCTTC.

J is TRBJ1-1 and V is TRBV29-1; maybe TRBD1 (6 bases). Trimming removed 4 bases at V and 10 bases at J, with 10 bases between. The CDR3 sequence is 10 residues long. The germline V gene has CDR1 SQVTM and CDR2 ANQGSEA. CDR3 in amino acids: CSVGKGGAFF. CDR3 DNA sequence: TGCAGCGTTGGCAAAGGGGGAGCTTTCTTT.

The chain joins TRBV9 to TRBJ1-1, with D tentatively TRBD1 (5 bases). Germline V gene data show CDR1 as SGDLS and CDR2 as YYNGEE. The V and J ends lost 4 bases and 4 bases respectively, with 14 bases between them. The CDR3 sequence is 14 residues long. For the CDR3, the DNA is TGTGCCAGCAGCACACAGGAGGAGGGCACTGAAGCTTTCTTT. Protein sequence: CASSTQEEGTEAFF. The whole variable domain, remainder taken from reference TRBV9 and TRBJ1-1, is DSGVTQTPKHLITATGQRVTLRCSPRSGDLSVYWYQQSLDQGLQFLIQYYNGEERAKGNILERFSAQQFPDLHSELNLSSLELGDSALYFCASSTQEEGTEAFFGQGTRLTVV.

This sequence joins TRBV9 and TRBJ1-2; the match to TRBD1 covers 7 bases. CDR3 length equals 16 residues. V lost 4 bases and J lost 1; bases outside the gene matches: 10. Germline CDR1 is SGDLS and CDR2 is YYNGEE. CDR3 loop: CASSTRTGTDNYGYTF. CDR3 DNA sequence: TGTGCCAGCAGCACCCGTACCGGGACAGATAACTATGGCTACACCTTC.

This chain's CDR3 is CSAHTGEGNTGELFF. Here the CDR3 DNA reads TGCAGCGCTCATACAGGGGAAGGGAACACCGGGGAGCTGTTTTTT. V and J are TRBV29-1 and TRBJ2-2; 7 bases agree with TRBD1. The CDR3 has 15 amino acids. V trimming: 7 bases; J trimming: 1 base; junction bases outside the gene matches: 9. Germline V CDR1 and CDR2: SQVTM, ANQGSEA.

The chain employs TRBV27 and TRBJ2-7; D is perhaps TRBD2 (6 bases). The CDR3 has 14 residues. V was pared by 5 bases and J by 3 bases, with 14 bases between. The germline CDR1 and CDR2 sequences are MNHEY and SMNVEV (reference sequence). The CDR3 sequence: CASSGTDSFYEQYF. DNA of the CDR3: TGTGCCAGCAGTGGGACTGACTCATTCTACGAGCAGTACTTC.

In this sample, this clone turned up a few times. The V call is TRBV7-9, the J call TRBJ1-2; TRBD1 matches at 11 bases. The V and J ends lost 4 bases and 7 bases, in that order; junction bases with no gene match: 8. Germline loops: CDR1 SEHNR, CDR2 FQNEAQ (reference sequence). The CDR3 spans 15 residues. The CDR3 protein is CASSSREGTGGGYTF. The DNA for the CDR3 is TGTGCCAGCAGCTCCCGAGAGGGGACAGGGGGTGGCTACACCTTC.

The rearrangement uses TRBV7-3 and TRBJ2-7; D ambiguous. The V gene lost 5 bases and the J gene lost 7 bases, with 21 bases spanning the gap. CDR1 and CDR2 (germline): SGHTA, FQGTGA. This CDR3 is built from 15 residues. The CDR3 region is CASSPILGIQREQYF. CDR3 nucleotides: TGTGCCAGCAGCCCTATTCTGGGTATTCAGAGGGAGCAGTACTTC. Based on the CDR3 plus reference TRBV7-3 and TRBJ2-7, the full variable domain is GAGVSQTPSNKVTEKGKYVELRCDPISGHTALYWYRQSLGQGPEFLIYFQGTGAADDSGLPNDRFFAVRPEGSVSTLKIQRTERGDSAVYLCASSPILGIQREQYFGPGTRLTVT.

The J gene is TRBJ2-2, the V gene TRBV10-3; D may correspond to TRBD1 or TRBD2 (5 bases each). V was shortened by 8 bases and J by 0 bases, with 7 bases between the two germline ends. Looked up from germline, CDR1 is ENHRY and CDR2 is SYGVKD. This CDR3 spans 13 amino acids. The CDR3: CAIGTTNTGELFF. The CDR3 DNA is TGTGCCATCGGGACGACGAACACCGGGGAGCTGTTTTTT.

V is TRBV5-1 and J is TRBJ1-3, with 7 bases fitting TRBD1. The CDR3 runs 16 residues. Germline CDR1 is SGHRS and CDR2 is YFSETQ. J was trimmed by 4 bases and V by 4 bases; bases with no gene match: 11. CDR3 sequence (DNA): TGCGCCAGCAGCAGCCAACAGGGGATGGTCGGAAACACCATATATTTT. Amino acids: CASSSQQGMVGNTIYF.

The chain carries TRBV5-1 and TRBJ2-7; TRBD1 might be the D (5 bases). The CDR3 consists of 13 residues. Germline V gene data show CDR1 as SGHRS and CDR2 as YFSETQ. Trimming took off 0 bases at V and 3 bases at J, with 7 bases between the two ends. Here the CDR3 DNA reads TGCGCCAGCAGCTTGGGGGGCGACTACGAGCAGTACTTC. Translation gives CASSLGGDYEQYF.

The V gene is TRBV30, the J gene TRBJ2-6; tentative D call: TRBD1 (6 bases). Germline V gene data show CDR1 as GTSNPN and CDR2 as SVGIG (reference sequence). The CDR3 length is 14 residues. Trimming removed 2 bases from V and 1 base from J, with 6 bases in between. CDR3 loop: CAWSTGSGANVLTF. CDR3 in DNA: TGTGCCTGGAGTACAGGGTCTGGGGCCAACGTCCTGACTTTC.

V is TRBV19 and J is TRBJ1-1; weak D call: TRBD1 (5 bases). The CDR3 is made up of 14 amino acids. CDR1 and CDR2 from the germline V gene are LNHDA and SQIVND (reference sequence). With 2 bases removed from V and 3 bases from J, the gap between germline ends came to 10 bases. The CDR3 coding sequence is TGTGCCAGTAGTATATTAGGGGCGGACACTGAAGCTTTCTTT. Residues: CASSILGADTEAFF.

The chain links TRBV19 to TRBJ2-2; either TRBD1 or TRBD2 may fit D (5 bases each). CDR3 size: 17 residues. V was clipped by 3 bases and J by 7 bases, with 21 bases between them. Per the germline V gene, CDR1 is LNHDA and CDR2 is SQIVND (reference sequence). DNA for the CDR3: TGTGCCAGTAGTATTTTTTTTATGGGGGAGCAAGGCGGGGAGCTGTTTTTT. Translating it yields CASSIFFMGEQGGELFF.

The chain combines TRBV7-9 with TRBJ1-1; weak D call: TRBD1 (5 bases). With 2 bases removed from V and 4 bases from J, the gap between germline ends came to 14 bases. Germline CDR1 reads SEHNR; CDR2 reads FQNEAQ (reference sequence). This CDR3 has 15 amino acids. CDR3 in amino acids: CASSLLSDRSTEAFF. In nucleotides, the CDR3 is TGTGCCAGCAGCTTATTGTCCGACAGAAGCACTGAAGCTTTCTTT.

This chain joins TRBV2 and TRBJ2-7; D might be TRBD1 or TRBD2, each matching 6 bases. This CDR3 has 13 amino acids. In germline, CDR1 is SNHLY, CDR2 FYNNEI. V was pared by 10 bases and J by 0 bases, with 13 bases between. CDR3 sequence: CATGGRNSYEQYF. The CDR3 coding sequence is TGTGCCACCGGGGGCAGGAACTCCTACGAGCAGTACTTC.

The chain combines TRBV30 with TRBJ2-3; D may correspond to TRBD1 or TRBD2 (5 bases each). Germline CDR1 GTSNPN, CDR2 SVGIG (reference sequence). The ends were cut back, 3 bases at V and 4 bases at J, with 20 bases in the middle. This CDR3 comprises 16 residues. The DNA of the CDR3 is TGTGCCTGGAGCCCCCCGGGACCGAGACCCGCAGATACGCAGTATTTT. Translated: CAWSPPGPRPADTQYF.

The chain employs TRBV2 and TRBJ2-5, with D uncertain. CDR3 length equals 15 residues. Germline V lookup: CDR1 SNHLY, CDR2 FYNNEI. V lost 1 base, J lost 2 bases, and 11 bases lay in between. The CDR3 sequence is CASSEGIAEQETQYF. As DNA, the CDR3 is TGTGCCAGCAGTGAAGGGATAGCCGAGCAAGAGACCCAGTACTTC.

V usage is TRBV19 and J usage is TRBJ2-7, with TRBD2 matching over 9 bases. This CDR3 comprises 15 residues. Germline V CDR1 and CDR2: LNHDA, SQIVND (reference sequence). Unmatched junction bases numbered 8, after V lost 4 bases and J lost 4 bases. In nucleotides, the CDR3 is TGTGCCAGTAGTAGCGGGAGGGCCGAATGGTACGAGCAGTACTTC. Its translation is CASSSGRAEWYEQYF.

The chain uses TRBV5-1 and TRBJ2-1, with D perhaps TRBD2 (5 bases). V lost 0 bases and J lost 12, with 16 bases in between. CDR3 size: 14 residues. Germline values: CDR1 SGHRS, CDR2 YFSETQ. This CDR3 is CASSLEASTLGQFF. The CDR3 nucleotides are TGCGCCAGCAGCTTGGAGGCTAGCACCCTGGGGCAGTTCTTC. The full variable domain, in which reference TRBV5-1 and TRBJ2-1 provide the parts outside the CDR3, is KAGVTQTPRYLIKTRGQQVTLSCSPISGHRSVSWYQQTPGQGLQFLFEYFSETQRNKGNFPGRFSGRQFSNSRSEMNVSTLELGDSALYLCASSLEASTLGQFFGPGTRLTVL.

The V and J genes are TRBV11-3 and TRBJ1-1; possibly TRBD1 for D (5 bases). The CDR3 has 14 amino acids. Trimming took 3 bases from V and 0 from J, leaving 8 bases between them. Germline assignment: CDR1 SGHNT and CDR2 YENEEA. The CDR3 reads CASSFPQVNTEAFF. As DNA, the CDR3 is TGTGCCAGCAGCTTCCCACAGGTGAACACTGAAGCTTTCTTT.

The chain couples TRBV4-3 to TRBJ2-5; D is unresolved. CDR1 is LGHNA and CDR2 is YSLEER in the germline V gene. Trimming left V 3 bases short and J 1 base short, with 9 bases between. CDR3 length equals 14 residues. DNA of the CDR3: TGCGCCAGCAGCCAGGACGTCACCCAAGAGACCCAGTACTTC. Amino acids: CASSQDVTQETQYF.

The V and J genes are TRBV10-3 and TRBJ2-2; D gene unclear. Trimming stripped 3 bases from V and 1 base from J, with 9 bases between. CDR3 length: 15 amino acids. The germline CDR1 and CDR2 sequences are ENHRY and SYGVKD. The CDR3 sequence: CAISERTGNTGELFF. The DNA of the CDR3 is TGTGCCATCAGTGAAAGGACGGGGAACACCGGGGAGCTGTTTTTT.